This T cell receptor (beta chain) was found in a study of T-cell reconstitution after alpha-beta-depleted transplantation in children. Whole-study results and caveats: Newly produced T cells mostly provided counts and TCRbeta diversity after one year, as hyperexpanded clones declined. Surviving recipient T cells and thymic progenitors underlay high day-60 TCRbeta diversity in some patients. About two months after transplant, alpha-beta T cells reportedly came from several hundred expanded graft clones.

Unique molecular identifiers featured in how the TCRbeta library was prepared. TCRdb reanalysed the PCR reads using MiXCR and keeps one entry per CDR3 protein. Among some 300,000 distinct CDR3 sequences listed, 10% were seen once. This clonotype has ten or more counts. What it binds is not known. Germline CDR1 is SGHRS and CDR2 is YFSETQ. Germline trimming cut 0 bases from V and 6 bases from J; bases unmatched to any gene: 15. This CDR3 has 19 residues. The V gene is TRBV5-1, the J gene TRBJ2-3; TRBD2 matches 11 bases. The source material was PBMCs, sampled before TCRalphabeta/CD19-depleted stem cell transplant. The TCR comes from a boy younger than two with acute myeloid leukemia, due to receive a stem cell transplant. The DNA for the CDR3 is TGCGCCAGCAGCTTGGATGTCTCGGGACTAGCGGCGAGTGTGGATACGCAGTATTTT. Protein product: CASSLDVSGLAASVDTQYF.